Following are 17 T cell receptor beta chains from one sample sequenced in a study of CD8 T cells in ankylosing spondylitis. TCRdb re-derived calls from the 5' RACE reads in MiXCR, one entry per CDR3 protein. Among approximately 150,000 distinct CDR3 sequences listed, around 42% were seen once. The sample comprised synovial fluid, either unsorted or a sorted T cell fraction (not recorded which). The receptors derive from a male donor with ankylosing spondylitis.

The chain links TRBV11-2 to TRBJ2-3; TRBD2 matches 7 bases. CDR1 and CDR2 (germline): SGHAT, FQNNGV. There are 18 residues in the CDR3. Trimming at V came to 4 bases and at J to 1 base, leaving 14 bases not matched to a gene. In nucleotides, the CDR3 is TGTGCCAGCAGCTCCCTACCCGGACTAGTTCTGGGCACAGATACGCAGTATTTT. Protein: CASSSLPGLVLGTDTQYF.

This clonotype occurred many times. The CDR3 sequence: CASSLEATLNTEAFF. For the CDR3, the DNA is TGCGCCAGCAGCTTGGAAGCGACATTGAACACTGAAGCTTTCTTT. V is TRBV5-1 and J is TRBJ1-1; D unresolved. Trimming pared 0 bases from V and 0 bases from J, leaving 9 bases between. This CDR3 is built from 15 residues. Germline CDR1 and CDR2: SGHRS and YFSETQ.

This clonotype was observed a single time. The rearrangement uses TRBV10-3 and TRBJ2-1; D may be TRBD2 (5 bases). V was clipped by 0 bases and J by 10 bases, with 16 bases between them. The CDR3 is made up of 15 amino acids. Germline assignment: CDR1 ENHRY and CDR2 SYGVKD. CDR3 DNA: TGTGCCATCAGTGAGTCGAGGCGCTTCCGGAGGGAGCAGTTCTTC. Encoded protein: CAISESRRFRREQFF.

The sample holds a few counts of this clonotype. This chain uses TRBV28 with TRBJ2-7; 13 bases match TRBD2. Trimming took 5 bases from V and 4 from J; bases not matched to a gene: 8. CDR3 length: 16 amino acids. Germline V gives CDR1 MDHEN, CDR2 SYDVKM. CDR3 sequence: CASSPGTSGAFYEQYF. The CDR3 DNA is TGTGCCAGCAGTCCAGGGACTAGCGGGGCTTTTTACGAGCAGTACTTC. Variable domain in full (rest from reference TRBV28 and TRBJ2-7): DVKVTQSSRYLVKRTGEKVFLECVQDMDHENMFWYRQDPGLGLRLIYFSYDVKMKEKGDIPEGYSVSREKKERFSLILESASTNQTSMYLCASSPGTSGAFYEQYFGPGTRLTVT.

The sample holds one count of this clonotype. The rearrangement links TRBV27 to TRBJ2-7; D not resolved. V lost 4 bases to trimming and J lost 0 bases, with 13 bases between them. Germline V gene lookup returns CDR1 MNHEY and CDR2 SMNVEV (reference sequence). The CDR3 has 15 amino acids. CDR3 sequence (DNA): TGTGCCAGCAGTTGGGCTAGTTCTTACTCCTACGAGCAGTACTTC. As protein: CASSWASSYSYEQYF.

This clonotype has a handful of counts. V gene TRBV14 combines with J gene TRBJ2-1, with 8 nucleotides matching TRBD2. Germline trimming cut 6 bases from V and 0 bases from J; bases unmatched to any gene: 7. Germline V gene sequence: CDR1 SGHDN, CDR2 FVKESK. This CDR3 region has 16 residues. DNA for the CDR3: TGTGCCAGCAGTCAACTAAGCGGGAGCTCCTACAATGAGCAGTTCTTC. Amino acid sequence: CASSQLSGSSYNEQFF.

This clonotype was recorded a few times. As DNA, the CDR3 is TGCGCCAGCAGCCAACGTCCAGGTACCACTGAAGCTTTCTTT. It encodes CASSQRPGTTEAFF. V usage is TRBV4-1 and J usage is TRBJ1-1; unclear D gene. CDR3 length: 14 amino acids. Trimming cost V 2 bases and J 4 bases, with 11 bases left between them. Germline V lookup: CDR1 MGHRA, CDR2 YSYEKL.

The CDR3 region is CASSPRQGGPADEKLFF. The CDR3, as DNA: TGTGCCAGCAGCCCCCGACAAGGGGGGCCGGCCGATGAAAAACTGTTTTTT. This chain connects TRBV7-8 to TRBJ1-4, with D possibly matching TRBD1 (6 bases). The CDR3 length is 17 residues. The germline V gene encodes CDR1 SGHVS and CDR2 FQNEAQ. Trimming removed 5 bases at V and 6 bases at J, with 22 bases between.

The rearrangement links TRBV11-2 to TRBJ2-7; TRBD2 might be the D (7 bases). Between the trimmed V and J ends, which lost 1 base and 5 bases, there was a span of 12 bases. This CDR3 comprises 14 residues. Germline assignment: CDR1 SGHAT and CDR2 FQNNGV. The CDR3 protein is CASSLGRGGHEQYF. The CDR3, as DNA: TGTGCCAGCAGCTTAGGGCGCGGGGGCCACGAGCAGTACTTC.

The CDR3 is CASSSHLPGSDLSSYEQYF. DNA of the CDR3: TGTGCCAGCAGTTCACACCTCCCGGGGTCCGATTTGAGCTCCTACGAGCAGTACTTC. The chain combines TRBV27 with TRBJ2-7, with D possibly matching TRBD2 (5 bases). Looked up from germline, CDR1 is MNHEY and CDR2 is SMNVEV (reference sequence). V lost 4 bases and J lost 0, with 25 bases in between. CDR3 length: 19 amino acids.

The chain is built from TRBV4-1 and TRBJ1-4, with 8 bases matching TRBD1. V shed 2 bases and J 6 bases; nucleotides not matched to a gene: 5. The V gene's germline CDR1 is MGHRA and CDR2 YSYEKL. The CDR3 runs 15 residues. For the CDR3, the DNA is TGCGCCAGCAGCCAAAGACAGGGGAGGTATGAAAAACTGTTTTTT. Translated: CASSQRQGRYEKLFF.

This clonotype was seen more than once but under ten times. This chain uses TRBV5-1 with TRBJ2-1; no clear D gene. The CDR3 is 14 residues long. Germline CDR1 and CDR2: SGHRS and YFSETQ. Trimming left V 2 bases short and J 7 bases short, with 13 bases between. Here the CDR3 DNA reads TGCGCCAGCAGCTTCGTAGGCATCCCGAATGAGCAGTTCTTC. It codes for CASSFVGIPNEQFF.

This clonotype was observed a few times. The gene calls are TRBV12-3 or TRBV12-4 and TRBJ2-7; 7 bases line up with TRBD2. The CDR3 has 14 residues. The V segment lost 6 bases and the J segment 2 bases; nucleotides outside the gene matches: 7. The CDR3 DNA follows: TGTGCCAGCAGAGCAGCTAGCGGAGCCTACGAGCAGTACTTC. Its translation is CASRAASGAYEQYF.

This clonotype was seen a handful of times. The genes are TRBV12-3 or TRBV12-4 and TRBJ1-5; D possibly corresponds to TRBD1 (5 bases). V shed 2 bases and J shed 5 bases, with 10 bases lying between them. This CDR3 is 14 amino acids long. CDR3 amino acids: CASSLWSTDQPQHF. Written as DNA, the CDR3 is TGTGCCAGCAGTTTATGGTCGACAGATCAGCCCCAGCATTTT.

The chain couples TRBV4-2 to TRBJ1-4; D is perhaps TRBD1 (5 bases). There are 15 residues in the CDR3. Germline V gene lookup returns CDR1 LGHNA and CDR2 YNFKEQ. Trimming took off 4 bases at V and 8 bases at J, with 17 bases between the two ends. The CDR3 protein is CASSRDPGFGEKLFF. As DNA, the CDR3 is TGTGCCAGCAGCCGAGATCCAGGGTTCGGCGAAAAACTGTTTTTT.

The chain uses TRBV4-1 and TRBJ2-7, with 7 bases identical to TRBD2. Germline trimming cut 0 bases from V and 2 bases from J; bases unmatched to any gene: 13. CDR3 length: 18 residues. Per germline, CDR1 MGHRA and CDR2 YSYEKL. For the CDR3, the DNA is TGCGCCAGCAGCCAAGATTTGGATTCCGGCCTAGCGGCCTACGAGCAGTACTTC. This gives the protein CASSQDLDSGLAAYEQYF.

The V and J genes are TRBV4-1 and TRBJ2-7; 9 bases are shared with TRBD1. The V gene's germline CDR1 is MGHRA and CDR2 YSYEKL. The ends lost 4 bases at V and 4 bases at J; junction bases unmatched: 14. The CDR3 loop spans 17 amino acids. The CDR3 DNA follows: TGCGCCAGCAGCCTTAGACAGGGGGTCATGACTGTATACGAGCAGTACTTC. It codes for CASSLRQGVMTVYEQYF.